This T cell receptor beta chain was sequenced for a study of preoperative IRX-2 immunotherapy in early breast cancer. The CDR3 extends over 15 amino acids. Sequenced by immunoSEQ multiplex PCR; TCRdb stores in-frame clones only, minus some. The data contain 5,000 to 6,500 clones, roughly two thirds of them singletons. Treatment given: preoperative locoregional IRX-2 cytokine immunotherapy. V gene TRBV22-1 combines with J gene TRBJ2-1. TRBV22-1 is a recognized pseudogene. The receptor was isolated from a human donor with breast cancer. The specimen comprised tumor tissue, sampled before IRX-2 immunotherapy. CDR3 nucleotides: TGTGCCAGCAACCCAGGGGCGGGAACCAACAATGAGCAGTTCTTC. It codes for CASNPGAGTNNEQFF.